These 25 T cell receptor beta chains originate from one sample sequenced in a study of blood T cell repertoires in COVID-19. Sequencing used immunoSEQ multiplex PCR; TCRdb keeps in-frame clones, though not all of them. The table records about 160,000 clones, 70% to 90% of them present only once. The material sequenced was peripheral blood. The receptors were gathered from a man aged 55 to 69 with acute or convalescent COVID-19.

The chain joins TRBV15 to TRBJ2-1; tentatively, D is TRBD1 (5 bases). V shed 3 bases and J shed 3 bases, with 15 bases lying between them. CDR3 size: 16 residues. Germline V CDR1 and CDR2: LNHNV, YYDKDF (reference sequence). CDR3 residues: CATSRSVGVGYNEQFF. CDR3 sequence (DNA): TGTGCCACCAGCAGGTCGGTAGGGGTGGGCTACAATGAGCAGTTCTTC.

The J gene is TRBJ2-7, the V gene TRBV4-1; TRBD2 matches 7 bases. The CDR3 has 18 amino acids. V lost 1 base, J lost 5 bases, and 17 bases stayed unmatched. CDR1 and CDR2 from the germline V gene are MGHRA and YSYEKL. CDR3 loop: CASSQVGGAATLVNEQYF. As DNA, the CDR3 is TGCGCCAGCAGCCAAGTGGGAGGGGCGGCGACTTTGGTAAACGAGCAGTACTTC.

This chain joins TRBV11-1 and TRBJ2-5; no clear D. V was shortened by 2 bases and J by 5 bases, with 9 bases between the two germline ends. The CDR3 is made up of 13 amino acids. Germline V gene lookup returns CDR1 SGHAT and CDR2 FQDESV (reference sequence). CDR3 protein: CASSLSSSETQYF. CDR3 bases: TGTGCCAGCAGCTTATCTTCTTCTGAGACCCAGTACTTC.

This rearrangement joins TRBV7-9 to TRBJ1-1; the D is unclear. Germline V gene lookup returns CDR1 SEHNR and CDR2 FQNEAQ (reference sequence). Trimming stripped 1 base from V and 5 bases from J, with 17 bases between. CDR3 length equals 16 residues. The CDR3 protein is CASSLGRGTGNTEAFF. The CDR3 DNA reads as TGTGCCAGCAGCTTAGGACGGGGAACGGGAAATACTGAAGCTTTCTTT.

CDR3 amino acids: CASSSMTGELFF. As DNA, the CDR3 is TGCGCCAGCAGTTCAATGACCGGGGAGCTGTTTTTT. The genes are TRBV10-1 and TRBJ2-2; D gene ambiguous. Germline CDR1 reads WNHNN; CDR2 reads SYGVQD (reference sequence). Trimming cost V 5 bases and J 5 bases, with 6 bases left between them. The CDR3 length is 12 residues.

Here the CDR3 reads CSVGDTWNTEAFF. CDR3 DNA: TGCAGCGTGGGGGACACTTGGAACACTGAAGCTTTCTTT. The V gene is TRBV29-1, the J gene TRBJ1-1, with D perhaps matching TRBD1 (6 bases). Trimming removed 6 bases at V and 1 base at J, with 12 bases between. CDR1 is SQVTM and CDR2 is ANQGSEA in the germline V gene. CDR3 length equals 13 residues.

The gene calls are TRBV7-2 and TRBJ1-1, with TRBD1 identical over 8 bases. CDR1 is SGHTA, CDR2 FQGNSA, per germline. Losses at the gene ends were 5 bases for V and 5 bases for J; bases not matched to a gene: 10. The CDR3 totals 15 residues. CDR3 DNA: TGTGCCAGCAGCCCATCGAGGACAGGGCTTACTGAAGCTTTCTTT. Its translation: CASSPSRTGLTEAFF.

This sequence joins TRBV7-9 and TRBJ2-2, with D possibly matching TRBD2 (7 bases). Trimming took 5 bases from V and 6 from J, leaving 19 bases between them. There are 16 residues in the CDR3. Germline assignment: CDR1 SEHNR and CDR2 FQNEAQ (reference sequence). CDR3 sequence: CASSLGRGGKAGELFF. CDR3 DNA: TGTGCCAGCAGCCTCGGTCGCGGGGGCAAGGCCGGGGAGCTGTTTTTT.

The chain joins TRBV5-8 to TRBJ2-7; tentatively, D is TRBD2 (6 bases). Germline V CDR1 and CDR2: SGHTS, YDEGEE. The CDR3 runs to 13 residues. V was clipped by 7 bases and J by 1 base, with 12 bases between them. DNA for the CDR3: TGTGCCAGCGGCACGCTAGCGTCCTACGAGCAGTACTTC. It is translated as CASGTLASYEQYF.

The chain carries TRBV19 and TRBJ1-6; D might be TRBD1 (5 bases). Trimming took off 7 bases at V and 8 bases at J, with 18 bases between the two ends. The CDR3 runs to 15 residues. Germline CDR1 is LNHDA and CDR2 is SQIVND (reference sequence). The CDR3 here is CASTNRGVRDSPLHF. CDR3 nucleotides: TGTGCCAGTACCAACCGGGGGGTACGCGATTCACCCCTCCACTTT.

This chain joins TRBV3-1 (or the pseudogene TRBV3-2) and TRBJ1-2, with D unclear. This CDR3 region has 13 residues. Trimming shortened V by 1 base and J by 7 bases, and 10 bases separated the two germline ends. CDR1 and CDR2 (germline): LGHDT, YNNKEL (reference sequence). CDR3 DNA: TGTGCCAGCAGCCAAGCAGGATTTGGTGGCTACACCTTC. Translation: CASSQAGFGGYTF.

The J gene is TRBJ1-2, the V gene TRBV27; weak D call: TRBD1 (5 bases). Germline CDR1 and CDR2: MNHEY and SMNVEV (reference sequence). The V end was cut by 0 bases, the J end by 8 bases, with 22 bases between. The CDR3 is 17 residues long. The CDR3 loop is CASSLSPHQWGDRGYTF. Written as DNA, the CDR3 is TGTGCCAGCAGTTTATCCCCTCACCAGTGGGGGGATCGGGGCTACACCTTC.

V and J are TRBV5-4 and TRBJ1-3; D might be TRBD1 (6 bases). Trimming removed 5 bases at V and 0 bases at J, with 12 bases between. Germline V gives CDR1 SGHNT, CDR2 YYREEE (reference sequence). The CDR3 has 15 residues. The CDR3 sequence: CASSQGTHSGNTIYF. Written as DNA, the CDR3 is TGTGCCAGCAGTCAGGGGACACACTCTGGAAACACCATATATTTT.

This rearrangement joins TRBV30 to TRBJ1-1, with 8 bases lining up with TRBD1. There are 13 residues in the CDR3. The trim removed 6 bases at V and 1 base at J, leaving 4 bases unmatched. Germline V CDR1 and CDR2: GTSNPN, SVGIG (reference sequence). The CDR3 nucleotides read TGTGCCTGCTCAGGGGGCTGGAACACTGAAGCTTTCTTT. Translated: CACSGGWNTEAFF.

The chain uses TRBV3-1 (or the pseudogene TRBV3-2) and TRBJ2-5; TRBD1 agrees at 12 bases. CDR3 length: 16 residues. In germline, CDR1 is LGHDT, CDR2 YNNKEL (reference sequence). Trimming cost V 1 base and J 5 bases; bases outside gene matches: 5. The chain's CDR3 is CASSQGDRGRWETQYF. The CDR3 coding sequence is TGTGCCAGCAGCCAAGGGGACAGGGGGCGGTGGGAGACCCAGTACTTC.

J is TRBJ2-6 and V is TRBV13, with D maybe TRBD1 (6 bases). V was cut by 3 bases and J by 0 bases, with 15 bases left in between. There are 18 residues in the CDR3. Germline assignment: CDR1 PRHDT and CDR2 FYEKMQ (reference sequence). In DNA form, the CDR3 reads TGTGCCAGCAGCTTCAGGACAGACTTGATCTCTGGGGCCAACGTCCTGACTTTC. Protein sequence: CASSFRTDLISGANVLTF.

The chain links TRBV7-9 to TRBJ1-1, with 10 nucleotides matching TRBD1. The V gene end was trimmed by 5 bases and the J gene end by 5 bases; junction bases not matched to a gene: 5. This CDR3 comprises 14 residues. Looked up from germline, CDR1 is SEHNR and CDR2 is FQNEAQ (reference sequence). CDR3 nucleotide sequence: TGTGCCAGCAGCCTGATGGGACAGGGGACTGAAGCTTTCTTT. This encodes CASSLMGQGTEAFF.

The chain joins TRBV19 to TRBJ1-1, with D perhaps matching TRBD1 (6 bases). V lost 5 bases to trimming and J lost 0 bases, with 22 bases between them. The CDR3 consists of 18 residues. From germline, CDR1 is LNHDA and CDR2 SQIVND (reference sequence). Here the CDR3 reads CASSGSGGARWMNTEAFF. The DNA for the CDR3 is TGTGCCAGTAGTGGCAGCGGGGGGGCGAGATGGATGAACACTGAAGCTTTCTTT.

The rearrangement joins TRBV30 to TRBJ1-1; possible D gene TRBD1, 6 bases. The ends were cut back, 4 bases at V and 2 bases at J, with 14 bases in the middle. Germline V gene data show CDR1 as GTSNPN and CDR2 as SVGIG (reference sequence). There are 14 residues in the CDR3. The CDR3 sequence: CAWNDRIRNTEAFF. In nucleotides, the CDR3 is TGTGCCTGGAACGACAGGATCCGAAACACTGAAGCTTTCTTT.

V usage is TRBV5-1 and J usage is TRBJ1-2, with TRBD1 identical over 7 bases. The CDR3 contains 15 residues. The trim removed 0 bases at V and 8 bases at J, leaving 10 bases unmatched. Germline CDR1 SGHRS, CDR2 YFSETQ. CDR3 loop: CASSLESNRGKGYTF. The CDR3 DNA is TGCGCCAGCAGCTTGGAAAGTAACAGGGGTAAAGGCTACACCTTC.

The V call is TRBV7-9, the J call TRBJ2-3, with 10 bases that match TRBD1. J was trimmed by 4 bases and V by 5 bases; bases with no gene match: 3. CDR3 length equals 14 residues. Germline-derived CDR1 and CDR2 are SEHNR and FQNEAQ (reference sequence). The CDR3 DNA follows: TGTGCCAGCAGCCGACAGGGGGCTTCAGATACGCAGTATTTT. It codes for CASSRQGASDTQYF.

This clone has only a few counts. This chain links TRBV5-1 with TRBJ1-4, with a possible D match to TRBD1 (5 bases). The V and J ends lost 0 bases and 0 bases respectively, with 9 bases between them. This CDR3 spans 16 amino acids. Per the germline V gene, CDR1 is SGHRS and CDR2 is YFSETQ. The DNA for the CDR3 is TGCGCCAGCAGCTTGGAGGGGTCCTCAACTAATGAAAAACTGTTTTTT. It codes for CASSLEGSSTNEKLFF.

The rearrangement links TRBV11-1 to TRBJ2-2, with a possible D match to TRBD1 (6 bases). V was shortened by 5 bases and J by 3 bases, with 16 bases between the two germline ends. The CDR3 sequence is 16 residues long. Germline V gene lookup returns CDR1 SGHAT and CDR2 FQDESV (reference sequence). The CDR3 coding sequence is TGTGCCAGCAGCCCAGGATCAGGGGTCGACACCGGGGAGCTGTTTTTT. This gives the protein CASSPGSGVDTGELFF.

The rearrangement uses TRBV27 and TRBJ1-1; 7 bases agree with TRBD1. The CDR3 has 14 residues. CDR1 and CDR2 (germline): MNHEY, SMNVEV (reference sequence). J was trimmed by 5 bases and V by 5 bases; bases with no gene match: 8. The CDR3 loop reads CASSPGQEGTEAFF. The CDR3, as DNA: TGTGCCAGCAGTCCCGGACAGGAAGGTACTGAAGCTTTCTTT.

The chain carries TRBV7-2 and TRBJ2-7; 9 nucleotides line up with TRBD1. The junction had 7 bases not matched to a gene; V was cut back by 4 bases and J by 3 bases. Germline CDR1 SGHTA, CDR2 FQGNSA. The CDR3 is made up of 15 amino acids. The CDR3 is CASSSYGTGYYEQYF. DNA of the CDR3: TGTGCCAGCAGCTCCTACGGGACAGGGTACTACGAGCAGTACTTC.